A selection of T cell receptor beta chains follows, all from one sample in a study of shared clonotypes between healthy human individuals. TCRdb keeps only in-frame clones here, not all; method: immunoSEQ multiplex PCR. There are millions of clones in the sample; more than 80% occur only once, and over 0.12% lies in the top ten. Sequenced: naive CD4+ T cells sorted from blood. The receptor set was obtained from a man aged 18 to 30 in good health. The CDR3 runs from the conserved cysteine through the conserved F or W. D genes are given only for firm matches. Some rows mark clone size as missing; the rest say once, few, many or name a class of expanded clone.

D gene: .; V gene: TRBV19; J gene: TRBJ1-5; clone size: .; CDR3 DNA: TGTGCCAGTAGTATTTTACAGGTAGTCAATCAGCCCCAGCATTTT; CDR3 protein: CASSILQVVNQPQHF
D gene: TRBD1; V gene: TRBV5-4; J gene: TRBJ1-3; clone size: .; CDR3 DNA: TGTGCCAGCAGCCCACCAACAGGGGCCGGAAACACCATATATTTT; CDR3 protein: CASSPPTGAGNTIYF
D gene: TRBD1; V gene: TRBV19; J gene: TRBJ1-2; clone size: .; CDR3 DNA: TGTGCCAGTGCCCCGACAGGGAGTAGTGGCTACACCTTC; CDR3 protein: CASAPTGSSGYTF
D gene: TRBD2; V gene: TRBV4-1; J gene: TRBJ2-7; clone size: .; CDR3 DNA: TGCGCCAGTAGTTGGTCGGGGGGTACCTACGAGCAGTACTTC; CDR3 protein: CASSWSGGTYEQYF
D gene: .; V gene: TRBV2; J gene: TRBJ2-7; clone size: .; CDR3 DNA: TGTGCCAGCAGGGAAAACGAGGACGAGCAGTACTTC; CDR3 protein: CASRENEDEQYF
D gene: TRBD1; V gene: TRBV5-1; J gene: TRBJ2-7; clone size: .; CDR3 DNA: TGCGCCAGCACAGGACAGGGGGCCTACGAGCAGTACTTC; CDR3 protein: CASTGQGAYEQYF
D gene: .; V gene: TRBV6-1; J gene: TRBJ1-2; clone size: .; CDR3 DNA: TGTGCCAGCAGTGAAGTTCCCCCAGGCTATGGCTACACCTTC; CDR3 protein: CASSEVPPGYGYTF
D gene: TRBD2; V gene: TRBV6-5; J gene: TRBJ2-2; clone size: .; CDR3 DNA: TGTGCCAGCAGTTACACGCGGGAGACCGGGGAGCTGTTTTTT; CDR3 protein: CASSYTRETGELFF
D gene: .; V gene: TRBV5-1; J gene: TRBJ1-1; clone size: few; CDR3 DNA: TGCGCCAGCAGCTTGGAGTGGGGGCACACTGAAGCTTTCTTT; CDR3 protein: CASSLEWGHTEAFF
D gene: TRBD2; V gene: TRBV6-8; J gene: TRBJ2-1; clone size: .; CDR3 DNA: TGTGCCAGCACTGGGGGGGGTAGCTCCGCCGAATACCTACACAATGAGCAGTTCTTC; CDR3 protein: CASTGGGSSAEYLHNEQFF
D gene: TRBD2; V gene: TRBV7-9; J gene: TRBJ2-5; clone size: .; CDR3 DNA: TGTGCCAGCAGCTTATATCTAGCGGGAGGGGTTGAGCAGTACTTC; CDR3 protein: CASSLYLAGGVEQYF
D gene: .; V gene: TRBV5-1; J gene: TRBJ1-2; clone size: .; CDR3 DNA: TGCGCCAGCAGCTTGGAGGGTACCTATGGCTACACCTTC; CDR3 protein: CASSLEGTYGYTF
D gene: .; V gene: TRBV11-2; J gene: TRBJ2-7; clone size: .; CDR3 DNA: TGTGCCAGCAGCTTGTTCTCTGGCAGGGAAGGGAACGAGCAGTACTTC; CDR3 protein: CASSLFSGREGNEQYF
D gene: TRBD1; V gene: TRBV29-1; J gene: TRBJ2-2; clone size: .; CDR3 DNA: TGCAGCGCGTCCGGGACAGGGGCCGGGGAGCTGTTTTTT; CDR3 protein: CSASGTGAGELFF
D gene: TRBD1; V gene: TRBV18; J gene: TRBJ2-2; clone size: .; CDR3 DNA: TGTGCCAGCTCACCAGGACAGGGTAGTACCGGGGAGCTGTTTTTT; CDR3 protein: CASSPGQGSTGELFF
D gene: .; V gene: TRBV5-6; J gene: TRBJ2-5; clone size: .; CDR3 DNA: TGTGCCAGCAGCCGCAGGGCCTTGGTCCAAGAGACCCAGTACTTC; CDR3 protein: CASSRRALVQETQYF
D gene: TRBD2; V gene: TRBV11-2; J gene: TRBJ2-5; clone size: once; CDR3 DNA: TGTGCCAGCAGCTTAAGCCTAGCGGGGGGGCCTCGAGAGACCCAGTACTTC; CDR3 protein: CASSLSLAGGPRETQYF
D gene: .; V gene: TRBV9; J gene: TRBJ2-1; clone size: .; CDR3 DNA: TGTGCCAGCAGCGTTCTCGGGGGCAATGAGCAGTTCTTC; CDR3 protein: CASSVLGGNEQFF
D gene: TRBD1; V gene: TRBV6-5; J gene: TRBJ2-3; clone size: .; CDR3 DNA: TGTGCCAGCAGTTACCCCGGGACAGGGACGCAGTATTTT; CDR3 protein: CASSYPGTGTQYF
D gene: .; V gene: TRBV28; J gene: TRBJ2-7; clone size: .; CDR3 DNA: TGTGCCAGCAGCTTCCCCTGGACCTACGAGCAGTACTTC; CDR3 protein: CASSFPWTYEQYF
D gene: .; V gene: TRBV19; J gene: TRBJ2-4; clone size: .; CDR3 DNA: TGTGCCAGTAGTATCCGGGGACCCTTAGCCAAAAACATTCAGTACTTC; CDR3 protein: CASSIRGPLAKNIQYF
D gene: TRBD1; V gene: TRBV28; J gene: TRBJ2-3; clone size: .; CDR3 DNA: TGTGCCAGCAGTTTAGGGGGACAGGGGAGAGATACGCAGTATTTT; CDR3 protein: CASSLGGQGRDTQYF
D gene: .; V gene: TRBV7-7; J gene: TRBJ2-1; clone size: .; CDR3 DNA: TGTGCTAGCAGCTTAACCGGGGATTACAATGAGCAGTTCTTC; CDR3 protein: CASSLTGDYNEQFF
D gene: .; V gene: TRBV7-2; J gene: TRBJ2-6; clone size: .; CDR3 DNA: TGTGCCAGCAGCTTGGACAGTGCCTACTCTGGGGCCAACGTCCTGACTTTC; CDR3 protein: CASSLDSAYSGANVLTF
D gene: .; V gene: TRBV30; J gene: TRBJ2-3; clone size: .; CDR3 DNA: TGTGCCTGGAGTCCCCCCTCGGGGCTCACAGATACGCAGTATTTT; CDR3 protein: CAWSPPSGLTDTQYF
D gene: TRBD1; V gene: TRBV6-5; J gene: TRBJ1-1; clone size: .; CDR3 DNA: TGTGCCACCTTAGGACAGGGTCTCACTGAAGCTTTCTTT; CDR3 protein: CATLGQGLTEAFF
D gene: TRBD2; V gene: TRBV30; J gene: TRBJ2-1; clone size: .; CDR3 DNA: TGTGCCTGGAGTCCCGGGACTAGCAGCAATGAGCAGTTCTTC; CDR3 protein: CAWSPGTSSNEQFF
D gene: TRBD1; V gene: TRBV15; J gene: TRBJ1-6; clone size: .; CDR3 DNA: TGTGCCACCAGCAGAAACCCCGGGACAGGTGGTTCACCCCTCCACTTT; CDR3 protein: CATSRNPGTGGSPLHF
D gene: .; V gene: TRBV6-6; J gene: TRBJ1-5; clone size: .; CDR3 DNA: TGTGCCAGCGGGACGGAAAATCAGCCCCAGCATTTT; CDR3 protein: CASGTENQPQHF
D gene: .; V gene: TRBV2; J gene: TRBJ1-1; clone size: .; CDR3 DNA: TGTGCCAGCCAGCTTGGGCAGGGTGGCACTGAAGCTTTCTTT; CDR3 protein: CASQLGQGGTEAFF
D gene: .; V gene: TRBV4-1; J gene: TRBJ1-5; clone size: .; CDR3 DNA: TGCGCCAGCAGCGAGGGCAGGGTTACGAAGGGGCCCCAGCATTTT; CDR3 protein: CASSEGRVTKGPQHF
D gene: TRBD2; V gene: TRBV7-7; J gene: TRBJ2-3; clone size: .; CDR3 DNA: TGTGCTAGCAGCTCCGGGACTAGCGGGATCACAGATACGCAGTATTTT; CDR3 protein: CASSSGTSGITDTQYF
D gene: .; V gene: TRBV6-6; J gene: TRBJ1-2; clone size: .; CDR3 DNA: TGTGCCAGCAGCCTTCAGGAGGTTTCTAACTATGGCTACACCTTC; CDR3 protein: CASSLQEVSNYGYTF
D gene: .; V gene: TRBV7-2; J gene: TRBJ2-1; clone size: .; CDR3 DNA: TGTGCCAGCACCATGGGGCAGGCTTCCTCCAATGAGCAGTTCTTC; CDR3 protein: CASTMGQASSNEQFF
D gene: .; V gene: TRBV20-1; J gene: TRBJ2-5; clone size: .; CDR3 DNA: TGCAGTGCTAGGGGAGAGACCCAGTACTTC; CDR3 protein: CSARGETQYF
D gene: TRBD2; V gene: TRBV4-1; J gene: TRBJ2-7; clone size: .; CDR3 DNA: TGCGCCAGCAGAAAGTATGGAGCGGGGGGCTACGAGCAGTACTTC; CDR3 protein: CASRKYGAGGYEQYF
D gene: TRBD1; V gene: TRBV23-1; J gene: TRBJ1-5; clone size: .; CDR3 DNA: TGCGCCAGCAGCCTGAAAACCGGGACAGGGTGCAATCAGCCCCAGCATTTT; CDR3 protein: CASSLKTGTGCNQPQHF
D gene: .; V gene: TRBV7-3; J gene: TRBJ2-2; clone size: .; CDR3 DNA: TGTGCCAGCAGCTTAAACGGGGGGCCCGGAACCGGGGAGCTGTTTTTT; CDR3 protein: CASSLNGGPGTGELFF
D gene: TRBD1; V gene: TRBV6-1; J gene: TRBJ2-1; clone size: .; CDR3 DNA: TGTGCCAGCAGTGAGAGGACAGGGGCCAATGAGCAGTTCTTC; CDR3 protein: CASSERTGANEQFF
D gene: .; V gene: TRBV5-6; J gene: TRBJ2-3; clone size: .; CDR3 DNA: TGTGCCAGCAGCGGGGGTTCAGATACGCAGTATTTT; CDR3 protein: CASSGGSDTQYF
D gene: .; V gene: TRBV28; J gene: TRBJ2-6; clone size: .; CDR3 DNA: TGTGCCAGCAGTTTATCCAGCTCTGGGGCCAACGTCCTGACTTTC; CDR3 protein: CASSLSSSGANVLTF
D gene: TRBD1; V gene: TRBV19; J gene: TRBJ1-5; clone size: .; CDR3 DNA: TGTGCCAGTAGTATGGTGGGACAGCCAGCTAAACATCAGCCCCAGCATTTT; CDR3 protein: CASSMVGQPAKHQPQHF
D gene: .; V gene: TRBV18; J gene: TRBJ1-2; clone size: .; CDR3 DNA: TGTGCCAGCTCCCCCCAGGGAAAGGCGAGTGGCTACACCTTC; CDR3 protein: CASSPQGKASGYTF
D gene: TRBD1; V gene: TRBV6-1; J gene: TRBJ2-7; clone size: .; CDR3 DNA: TGTGCCAGCAGCTACCGGGACAGGGATTTCTACGAGCAGTACTTC; CDR3 protein: CASSYRDRDFYEQYF
D gene: .; V gene: TRBV5-5; J gene: TRBJ2-4; clone size: .; CDR3 DNA: TGTGCCAGCAGCTTGGTTACAGAGGCCAAAAACATTCAGTACTTC; CDR3 protein: CASSLVTEAKNIQYF
D gene: TRBD2; V gene: TRBV5-1; J gene: TRBJ2-2; clone size: .; CDR3 DNA: TGCGCCAGCAGCCCCGGACTAGCGGGAGAGTTAGGCGCCGGGGAGCTGTTTTTT; CDR3 protein: CASSPGLAGELGAGELFF
D gene: .; V gene: TRBV5-1; J gene: TRBJ1-4; clone size: .; CDR3 DNA: TGCGCCAGCTCCCCCGGGGGGTCAACTAATGAAAAACTGTTTTTT; CDR3 protein: CASSPGGSTNEKLFF
D gene: .; V gene: TRBV29-1; J gene: TRBJ2-3; clone size: once; CDR3 DNA: TGCAGCATAGAAGAAGAGTTCACAGATACGCAGTATTTT; CDR3 protein: CSIEEEFTDTQYF
D gene: .; V gene: TRBV30; J gene: TRBJ1-5; clone size: .; CDR3 DNA: TGTGCCTGGAGTGGGAAGGGAGGTCAGCCCCAGCATTTT; CDR3 protein: CAWSGKGGQPQHF
D gene: .; V gene: TRBV19; J gene: TRBJ1-2; clone size: .; CDR3 DNA: TGTGCCAGTAGTCCTACGGGAGGGCACGGCTACACCTTC; CDR3 protein: CASSPTGGHGYTF
D gene: TRBD1; V gene: TRBV6-1; J gene: TRBJ1-5; clone size: .; CDR3 DNA: TGTGCCAGCATGATAAGACAGGGGATTTATCAGCCCCAGCATTTT; CDR3 protein: CASMIRQGIYQPQHF